The 18 T cell receptor beta chains below come from one sample, sequenced in a study of blood T cell repertoires in COVID-19. Repertoires were generated with immunoSEQ multiplex PCR, while TCRdb's copy carries only in-frame clones and drops some. The sample records 120,000 to 150,000 clones, 80% to 90% being singletons. The sequenced sample consisted of peripheral blood. These receptors came from a man between 60 and 70 years old with active or convalescent COVID-19.

The chain joins TRBV19 to TRBJ1-5; D might be TRBD1 (6 bases). This CDR3 contains 18 residues. Deletions cut 6 bases from V and 0 bases from J, with 21 bases between. Germline assignment: CDR1 LNHDA and CDR2 SQIVND (reference sequence). CDR3 in amino acids: CASRAGGRGLYSNQPQHF. In DNA, the CDR3 is TGTGCCAGTAGGGCGGGAGGCAGGGGCCTCTATAGCAATCAGCCCCAGCATTTT.

This clone was observed a handful of times. This chain connects TRBV28 to TRBJ2-5; 9 bases are shared with TRBD1. Unmatched junction bases numbered 8, after V lost 6 bases and J lost 0 bases. Germline lookup yields CDR1 MDHEN and CDR2 SYDVKM. CDR3 size: 16 residues. CDR3 residues: CASSPDRGSNQETQYF. The CDR3 DNA reads as TGTGCCAGCAGCCCCGACAGGGGGTCGAACCAAGAGACCCAGTACTTC. The complete variable domain, with remaining parts taken from reference TRBV28 and TRBJ2-5, reads DVKVTQSSRYLVKRTGEKVFLECVQDMDHENMFWYRQDPGLGLRLIYFSYDVKMKEKGDIPEGYSVSREKKERFSLILESASTNQTSMYLCASSPDRGSNQETQYFGPGTRLLVL.

The chain is built from TRBV6-5 and TRBJ1-1; the D gene is possibly TRBD1 (5 bases). Trimming removed 6 bases at V and 0 bases at J, with 14 bases between. The V gene's germline CDR1 is MNHEY and CDR2 SVGAGI. The CDR3 covers 15 residues. CDR3 residues: CASRPWGELNTEAFF. The CDR3 DNA follows: TGTGCCAGCAGACCCTGGGGGGAATTGAACACTGAAGCTTTCTTT.

This chain connects TRBV9 to TRBJ2-1, with TRBD2 identical over 10 bases. The V gene end was trimmed by 1 base and the J gene end by 6 bases; junction bases not matched to a gene: 7. This CDR3 spans 16 amino acids. Germline V gives CDR1 SGDLS, CDR2 YYNGEE. The CDR3 DNA reads TGTGCCAGCAGCGTATTAGGGACTAGCGCGTTCAATGAGCAGTTCTTC. Residues: CASSVLGTSAFNEQFF.

V is TRBV24-1 and J is TRBJ2-2; 7 positions match TRBD1. Trimming at V came to 3 bases and at J to 5 bases, leaving 14 bases not matched to a gene. CDR3 length: 18 amino acids. CDR1 and CDR2 from the germline V gene are KGHDR and SFDVKD. DNA for the CDR3: TGTGCCACCAGTGATCCCAGACAGGGACGTTTTCTGACCGGGGAGCTGTTTTTT. Residues: CATSDPRQGRFLTGELFF.

The CDR3 reads CASSIGGQGLKETQYF. Here the CDR3 DNA reads TGTGCCAGTAGTATAGGGGGACAGGGACTAAAAGAGACCCAGTACTTC. The V call is TRBV19, the J call TRBJ2-5; 9 bases map to TRBD1. Trimming removed 1 base from V and 3 bases from J; junction bases left unmatched: 6. Looked up from germline, CDR1 is LNHDA and CDR2 is SQIVND (reference sequence). CDR3 length: 16 amino acids.

The rearrangement links TRBV11-3 to TRBJ2-1; D not resolved. Germline CDR1 and CDR2: SGHNT and YENEEA. V lost 1 base to trimming and J lost 6 bases, with 7 bases between them. The CDR3 loop spans 13 amino acids. The CDR3 DNA reads TGTGCCAGCAGCTTAGCCGGGTTCAATGAGCAGTTCTTC. It codes for CASSLAGFNEQFF.

The chain employs TRBV7-9 and TRBJ2-3; TRBD2 matches 9 bases. From germline, CDR1 is SEHNR and CDR2 FQNEAQ (reference sequence). The CDR3 consists of 15 residues. V shed 5 bases, J shed 4 bases, and the junction held 7 bases outside the gene matches. The CDR3 DNA follows: TGTGCCAGCAGCCTCCTAGCGGGATCCGCAGATACGCAGTATTTT. Its protein product is CASSLLAGSADTQYF.

This clone was counted a single time. This chain links TRBV18 with TRBJ1-4; TRBD1 aligns across 8 bases. This CDR3 has 15 residues. V was clipped by 3 bases and J by 7 bases; unmatched bases: 7. Germline V gene sequence: CDR1 KGHSH, CDR2 LQKENI. The CDR3 coding sequence is TGTGCCAGCTCACCCACGCAGGGGGCGAGTGAAAAACTGTTTTTT. Residues: CASSPTQGASEKLFF.

The V gene is TRBV5-1, the J gene TRBJ1-5, with 8 bases aligning to TRBD1. Germline V gene sequence: CDR1 SGHRS, CDR2 YFSETQ. The CDR3 runs to 14 residues. The V segment lost 0 bases and the J segment 6 bases; nucleotides outside the gene matches: 2. This CDR3 reads CASSLGQGAQPQHF. The CDR3 bases are TGCGCCAGCAGCTTGGGGCAGGGGGCTCAGCCCCAGCATTTT.

This chain connects TRBV24-1 to TRBJ2-3, with 7 bases fitting TRBD1. The CDR3 has 14 amino acids. V trimming: 4 bases; J trimming: 3 bases; junction bases outside the gene matches: 3. The germline V gene encodes CDR1 KGHDR and CDR2 SFDVKD. The CDR3 coding sequence is TGTGCCACCAGTGAGGTACAGGGGACAGATACGCAGTATTTT. This gives the protein CATSEVQGTDTQYF.

This chain links TRBV28 with TRBJ2-5; perhaps TRBD1 as D (6 bases). The CDR3 is 16 amino acids. The V gene's germline CDR1 is MDHEN and CDR2 SYDVKM. V dropped 5 bases and J dropped 2 bases, with 18 bases sitting between them. The CDR3 coding sequence is TGTGCCAGCAGTATCCAGCTCGGGACATCACAAGAGACCCAGTACTTC. Its protein is CASSIQLGTSQETQYF.

This clone was detected only a few times. The genes are TRBV15 and TRBJ2-7; 13 bases match TRBD2. The CDR3 spans 15 residues. The J segment lost 3 bases and the V segment lost 3 bases, leaving 2 bases of the junction unmatched. In germline, CDR1 is LNHNV, CDR2 YYDKDF (reference sequence). The CDR3 sequence is CATSRRTSGSYEQYF. The CDR3 DNA reads as TGTGCCACCAGCAGGAGGACTAGCGGGAGCTACGAGCAGTACTTC.

The chain is built from TRBV27 and TRBJ2-3, with D possibly TRBD2 on 5 matching bases. CDR3 length: 14 residues. The V and J ends lost 3 bases and 3 bases respectively, with 10 bases between them. From germline, CDR1 is MNHEY and CDR2 SMNVEV (reference sequence). CDR3 amino acids: CASSLPTKTDTQYF. In DNA form, the CDR3 reads TGTGCCAGCAGTTTGCCGACTAAAACAGATACGCAGTATTTT.

This rearrangement joins TRBV4-1 to TRBJ1-4, with unresolved D. Looked up from germline, CDR1 is MGHRA and CDR2 is YSYEKL. The ends were cut back, 4 bases at V and 5 bases at J, with 14 bases in the middle. The CDR3 is 15 residues long. The CDR3 loop reads CASSLLMRKNEKLFF. The CDR3 coding sequence is TGCGCCAGCAGCCTCCTTATGCGGAAAAATGAAAAACTGTTTTTT.

The gene calls are TRBV18 and TRBJ2-3; D not certain. The CDR3 runs to 15 residues. The germline V gene encodes CDR1 KGHSH and CDR2 LQKENI. Between the trimmed V and J ends, which lost 3 bases and 0 bases, there was a span of 10 bases. The CDR3 nucleotides are TGTGCCAGCTCACCTGCAGGTTACAGCACAGATACGCAGTATTTT. Its protein is CASSPAGYSTDTQYF.

The gene calls are TRBV27 and TRBJ2-1; 8 bases match TRBD1. V shed 6 bases and J 2 bases; nucleotides not matched to a gene: 3. Germline-derived CDR1 and CDR2 are MNHEY and SMNVEV (reference sequence). The CDR3 contains 14 residues. CDR3 nucleotide sequence: TGTGCCAGCAGGACGGACAGGGCCTACAATGAGCAGTTCTTC. Translated: CASRTDRAYNEQFF.

This chain links TRBV7-9 with TRBJ2-7; the D gene is possibly TRBD2 (5 bases). This CDR3 has 15 residues. V lost 3 bases, J lost 3 bases, and 15 bases lay in between. Looked up from germline, CDR1 is SEHNR and CDR2 is FQNEAQ (reference sequence). The CDR3 is CASSFREIGDYEQYF. The CDR3 nucleotides are TGTGCCAGCAGCTTTAGGGAGATAGGAGACTACGAGCAGTACTTC.